Following are 28 T cell receptor beta chains from one sample sequenced in a study of blood T cells in healthy people across ages. Sample-barcoded 5' priming and a J-beta primer mix drove a second PCR of roughly 7 to 11 cycles. TCRdb ran MiXCR on the 5' RACE reads and lists one entry per CDR3 protein. The table shows over 700,000 distinct CDR3 sequences, with about 55% occurring only once. Sequenced material: blood. The origin of the receptors is a man older than 75 in good health.

The chain is built from TRBV14 and TRBJ2-2; no reliable D call. Germline V gene lookup returns CDR1 SGHDN and CDR2 FVKESK. This CDR3 is built from 12 residues. V was clipped by 6 bases and J by 8 bases, with 10 bases between them. CDR3 sequence: CASSTFAGELFF. The DNA of the CDR3 is TGTGCCAGCAGTACTTTCGCTGGGGAGCTGTTTTTT.

This clonotype was seen a few times. The chain links TRBV12-3 or TRBV12-4 to TRBJ2-1; TRBD1 matches at 9 bases. Trimming took 2 bases from V and 6 from J; bases not matched to a gene: 14. The CDR3 runs 18 residues. The CDR3 region is CASSLRGGLGQGGNEQFF. The CDR3 nucleotides are TGTGCCAGCAGTTTAAGGGGGGGGCTGGGACAGGGTGGCAATGAGCAGTTCTTC.

This chain connects TRBV29-1 to TRBJ1-4; 7 bases are a match to TRBD1. Per the germline V gene, CDR1 is SQVTM and CDR2 is ANQGSEA. The CDR3 consists of 12 residues. With V trimmed by 4 bases and J by 10 bases, 6 bases remained unmatched. CDR3 amino acids: CSVGQGPGKLFF. The CDR3 coding sequence is TGCAGCGTTGGACAGGGTCCTGGAAAACTGTTTTTT.

The chain links TRBV5-1 to TRBJ2-7; 10 nucleotides agree with TRBD2. Germline V gives CDR1 SGHRS, CDR2 YFSETQ. The CDR3 spans 14 residues. Trimming took 6 bases from V and 4 from J; bases not matched to a gene: 7. The CDR3 DNA is TGCGCCAGCACGCCCGCTAGCGGGAGTTACGAGCAGTACTTC. Translating gives CASTPASGSYEQYF.

The chain couples TRBV20-1 to TRBJ2-3, with 7 bases identical to TRBD2. V trimming: 1 base; J trimming: 1 base; junction bases outside the gene matches: 5. Germline CDR1 is DFQATT and CDR2 is SNEGSKA (reference sequence). CDR3 length: 15 amino acids. CDR3 in amino acids: CSARVLAGGTDTQYF. CDR3 bases: TGCAGTGCTAGAGTCTTGGCGGGAGGCACAGATACGCAGTATTTT.

There are a few counts of this clonotype. The gene calls are TRBV6-2 or TRBV6-3 and TRBJ1-3; the D is unclear. The germline V gene has CDR1 MNHEY and CDR2 SVGEGT. Trimming took off 0 bases at V and 3 bases at J, with 0 bases between the two ends. The CDR3 is 12 residues long. CDR3 amino acids: CASSYSGNTIYF. In DNA, the CDR3 is TGTGCCAGCAGTTACTCTGGAAACACCATATATTTT.

Ten or more counts support this clonotype. The V gene is TRBV20-1, the J gene TRBJ2-1; D possibly corresponds to TRBD1 (7 bases). The V gene's germline CDR1 is DFQATT and CDR2 SNEGSKA (reference sequence). Trimming removed 0 bases at V and 8 bases at J, with 20 bases between. This CDR3 is 16 amino acids long. CDR3: CSAREEGARLRDEQFF. The CDR3 nucleotides read TGCAGTGCTAGAGAGGAGGGGGCTAGACTCCGCGATGAGCAGTTCTTC.

This chain uses TRBV7-2 with TRBJ1-2; TRBD1 might be the D (6 bases). With 1 base removed from V and 1 base from J, the gap between germline ends came to 10 bases. This CDR3 is built from 15 residues. CDR1 is SGHTA and CDR2 is FQGNSA in the germline V gene. The DNA of the CDR3 is TGTGCCAGCAGCTTAGTACAGGGAGTTAACTATGGCTACACCTTC. The encoded protein is CASSLVQGVNYGYTF.

The V gene is TRBV7-3, the J gene TRBJ1-2; TRBD1 matches 7 bases. The CDR3 is 17 amino acids. The germline gives CDR1 SGHTA, CDR2 FQGTGA. Trimming removed 6 bases from V and 3 bases from J; junction bases left unmatched: 16. The CDR3 bases are TGTGCCAGCAGTTCCCCGGCCACAGGGGCGCCGGACTATGGCTACACCTTC. As protein: CASSSPATGAPDYGYTF.

J is TRBJ2-4 and V is TRBV9, with no clear D. Gene TRBJ2-7 matches the end of the DNA better, so the J call may be wrong. In germline, CDR1 is SGDLS, CDR2 YYNGEE. The length of the CDR3 is 14 residues. The CDR3 bases are TGTGCCAGCAGCACCCGGCCCGCCCCCCACGAGCAGTACTTC. Its translation is CASSTRPAPHEQYF.

V and J are TRBV4-2 and TRBJ1-2; 9 nucleotides line up with TRBD1. From germline, CDR1 is LGHNA and CDR2 YNFKEQ. The CDR3 is 17 amino acids. Germline trimming cut 1 base from V and 4 bases from J; bases unmatched to any gene: 10. CDR3 bases: TGTGCCAGCAGCCAAGGCCCCGGGACAGGGAGACCCTATGGCTACACCTTC. This translates into CASSQGPGTGRPYGYTF.

V usage is TRBV12-3 or TRBV12-4 and J usage is TRBJ2-3, with 11 nucleotides matching TRBD2. J gave up 14 bases and V 6 bases, and 31 bases lay outside the gene matches. The CDR3 covers 20 residues. CDR3 in amino acids: CASSPFRAVAGGPVRRYAYF. In nucleotides, the CDR3 is TGTGCCAGCAGCCCCTTTCGTGCGGTAGCGGGAGGGCCGGTGAGGAGATACGCGTATTTT.

V usage is TRBV6-6 and J usage is TRBJ1-1; D unclear. Germline CDR1 MNHNY, CDR2 SVGAGI (reference sequence). This CDR3 has 14 amino acids. V dropped 2 bases and J dropped 2 bases, with 9 bases sitting between them. In nucleotides, the CDR3 is TGTGCCAGCAGTTACGGGGAATTTAACACTGAAGCTTTCTTT. Its protein is CASSYGEFNTEAFF.

The chain combines TRBV3-1 with TRBJ2-7; D is ambiguous. Germline assignment: CDR1 LGHDT and CDR2 YNNKEL (reference sequence). V lost 4 bases and J 7 bases, leaving 17 bases between the germline ends. The CDR3 sequence is 14 residues long. CDR3 sequence: CASSPLRWVNEQYF. DNA for the CDR3: TGTGCCAGCAGCCCCCTCCGGTGGGTTAATGAGCAGTACTTC.

The V and J genes are TRBV28 and TRBJ2-6; D is possibly TRBD1 (6 bases). CDR1 and CDR2 from the germline V gene are MDHEN and SYDVKM. V was clipped by 2 bases and J by 2 bases, with 10 bases between them. The CDR3 loop spans 16 amino acids. As DNA, the CDR3 is TGTGCCAGCAGTTTACATACAGGGACTGGGGCCAACGTCCTGACTTTC. It yields the protein CASSLHTGTGANVLTF.

CDR3 sequence: CATSPGQGSYNEQFF. DNA for the CDR3: TGTGCCACTAGCCCGGGACAGGGCTCCTACAATGAGCAGTTCTTC. The genes are TRBV12-3 or TRBV12-4 and TRBJ2-1; TRBD1 aligns across 9 bases. With V trimmed by 10 bases and J by 0 bases, 7 bases remained unmatched. This CDR3 has 15 residues.

The rearrangement joins TRBV7-9 to TRBJ1-4; D remains ambiguous. The CDR3 is 14 amino acids. Deletions cut 3 bases from V and 8 bases from J, with 13 bases between. CDR1 and CDR2 from the germline V gene are SEHNR and FQNEAQ (reference sequence). CDR3 nucleotide sequence: TGTGCCAGCAGCTTTTGGGGTGTCGACGAAAAACTGTTTTTT. Translated, it gives CASSFWGVDEKLFF.

There are a few counts of this clonotype. V usage is TRBV2 and J usage is TRBJ2-7; 8 bases match TRBD1. Germline V CDR1 and CDR2: SNHLY, FYNNEI. CDR3 length: 15 residues. V dropped 6 bases and J dropped 4; count of bases not matched to a gene: 11. CDR3 residues: CASRIGQGRGYEQYF. The CDR3 DNA reads as TGTGCCAGCAGAATAGGACAGGGAAGGGGATACGAGCAGTACTTC.

This clonotype was picked up a small number of times. The chain uses TRBV20-1 and TRBJ2-5; the D gene is possibly TRBD1 (5 bases). Germline CDR1 DFQATT, CDR2 SNEGSKA (reference sequence). The V and J ends lost 5 bases and 2 bases respectively, with 12 bases between them. The CDR3 runs to 13 residues. CDR3 in DNA: TGCAGTGCTGGACATAATGGGCAAGAGACCCAGTACTTC. This encodes CSAGHNGQETQYF.

This sequence joins TRBV2 and TRBJ1-5; 8 bases are a match to TRBD1. CDR1 is SNHLY and CDR2 is FYNNEI in the germline V gene. The CDR3 spans 13 residues. The V segment lost 8 bases and the J segment 7 bases; nucleotides outside the gene matches: 7. The CDR3 DNA reads TGTGCCAGCCGTCTCAGGGGGCGGCAGCCCCAGCATTTT. This encodes CASRLRGRQPQHF.

This clonotype was observed at least ten times. The chain couples TRBV20-1 to TRBJ1-2; D is perhaps TRBD1 (6 bases). The CDR3 extends over 14 amino acids. Germline lookup yields CDR1 DFQATT and CDR2 SNEGSKA (reference sequence). V gave up 3 bases and J gave up 5 bases, with 16 bases separating them. The CDR3 loop is CSASSVGGAYGYTF. The CDR3, as DNA: TGCAGTGCTAGCTCTGTGGGGGGCGCGTATGGCTACACCTTC.

The chain combines TRBV27 with TRBJ2-5; tentatively, D is TRBD1 (5 bases). This CDR3 region has 15 residues. Germline V gene lookup returns CDR1 MNHEY and CDR2 SMNVEV (reference sequence). Trimming stripped 0 bases from V and 4 bases from J, with 12 bases between. CDR3 nucleotides: TGTGCCAGCAGTTTATCCCCGGACAAAAGAGAGACCCAGTACTTC. This sequence encodes CASSLSPDKRETQYF.

The V call is TRBV29-1, the J call TRBJ2-5, with D maybe TRBD2 (5 bases). Trimming removed 1 base from V and 1 base from J, with 7 bases in between. Germline loops: CDR1 SQVTM, CDR2 ANQGSEA. This CDR3 spans 13 amino acids. The CDR3 region is CSVEADSQETQYF. CDR3 bases: TGCAGCGTTGAAGCGGACTCCCAAGAGACCCAGTACTTC. Full variable domain (remainder filled in from reference TRBV29-1 and TRBJ2-5): SAVISQKPSRDICQRGTSLTIQCQVDSQVTMMFWYRQQPGQSLTLIATANQGSEATYESGFVIDKFPISRPNLTFSTLTVSNMSPEDSSIYLCSVEADSQETQYFGPGTRLLVL.

A few counts support this clonotype. The V call is TRBV5-1, the J call TRBJ2-7; TRBD2 matches at 9 bases. The CDR3 is 15 residues long. The germline CDR1 and CDR2 sequences are SGHRS and YFSETQ. After removal of 5 bases from V and 5 bases from J, the junction contained 11 bases not matched to a gene. In DNA, the CDR3 is TGCGCCAGCAGTTCCGGACTAGCGAGAGGTGACGAGCAGTACTTC. It codes for CASSSGLARGDEQYF.

This clonotype is a singleton in its sample. The V gene is TRBV18, the J gene TRBJ2-4; D remains ambiguous. V was trimmed by 1 base and J by 5 bases, leaving 12 bases between them. This CDR3 comprises 15 residues. Germline CDR1 and CDR2: KGHSH and LQKENI. As DNA, the CDR3 is TGTGCCAGCTCACCACTTCAGGCCTCGGAAAACATTCAGTACTTC. Encoded protein: CASSPLQASENIQYF.

A remark on this clonotype: A read error may explain this, as a much larger clone is one base away. The chain couples TRBV5-1 to TRBJ2-1; 11 nucleotides align to TRBD2. The CDR3 consists of 15 residues. Germline assignment: CDR1 SGHRS and CDR2 YFSETQ. CDR3 amino acids: CASSLLAGDYNVQFF. For the CDR3, the DNA is TGCGCCAGCAGCCTACTAGCGGGAGATTACAATGTGCAGTTCTTC.

A few counts support this clonotype. The chain couples TRBV29-1 to TRBJ2-5, with 8 positions matching TRBD1. The V gene's germline CDR1 is SQVTM and CDR2 ANQGSEA. Germline trimming cut 4 bases from V and 4 bases from J; bases unmatched to any gene: 8. This CDR3 region has 14 residues. This chain's CDR3 is CSVGRDRSRETQYF. In DNA form, the CDR3 reads TGCAGCGTTGGGAGGGACAGGTCTAGAGAGACCCAGTACTTC.

In its sample, this clonotype was seen a few times. CDR3 protein: CSATTGTLSSYEQYF. CDR3 DNA sequence: TGCAGTGCAACGACAGGGACCCTTAGCTCCTACGAGCAGTACTTC. This sequence joins TRBV20-1 and TRBJ2-7, with 7 bases fitting TRBD1. Looked up from germline, CDR1 is DFQATT and CDR2 is SNEGSKA (reference sequence). The CDR3 runs to 15 residues. The V and J ends lost 6 bases and 0 bases, in that order; junction bases with no gene match: 11.